One and the same sample provided the 24 T cell receptor beta chains below, sequenced in a study of regulatory T cells in long-lasting Graves disease. The sample's time point: newly diagnosed GD, antithyroid drugs for less than 3 months. After RNA was extracted from PBMCs, the TCR library was made from it. Arm-PCR of CDR3 regions and iRepertoire HTBI primers were the basis on which TCR beta libraries were built. TCRdb fed the multiplex PCR reads into MiXCR, producing one record per CDR3 protein. The sample has roughly 260,000 distinct CDR3 sequences, around 18% seen once. These data also formed part of another study, on T cells in Graves' hyperthyroidism and ophthalmopathy.

This specimen was peripheral blood mononuclear cells (PBMCs), taken at new diagnosis, from a patient treated with antithyroid drugs. These receptors all come from a woman younger than 45 with Graves disease.

This clonotype came up many times. This chain uses TRBV6-2 or TRBV6-3 with TRBJ1-3, with D hard to call. This CDR3 has 13 residues. The V and J ends lost 0 bases and 3 bases respectively, with 3 bases between them. Germline V gives CDR1 MNHEY, CDR2 SVGEGT. The CDR3 sequence is CASSYSFGNTIYF. The CDR3 DNA sequence: TGTGCCAGCAGTTACTCATTTGGAAACACCATATATTTT.

In the case of this clonotype: A much larger clone lies one base from this, so it may be a read error. The chain links TRBV7-2 to TRBJ1-5, with D possibly being TRBD1 (5 bases). This CDR3 comprises 14 residues. Germline CDR1 reads SGHTA; CDR2 reads FQGNSA. The CDR3, as DNA: TGTGCCAGCAGCTGGGGGAATAGCAATCAGGCCCAGCATTTT. This gives the protein CASSWGNSNQAQHF. Supplemented by reference TRBV7-2 and TRBJ1-5, the full variable domain reads GAGVSQSPSNKVTEKGKDVELRCDPISGHTALYWYRQSLGQGLEFLIYFQGNSAPDKSGLPSDRFSAERTGGSVSTLTIQRTQQEDSAVYLCASSWGNSNQAQHFGDGTRLSIL.

The sample holds many counts of this clonotype. The J gene is TRBJ1-5, the V gene TRBV19; 8 bases line up with TRBD1. The V and J ends lost 7 bases and 5 bases, in that order; junction bases with no gene match: 10. From germline, CDR1 is LNHDA and CDR2 SQIVND (reference sequence). There are 15 residues in the CDR3. CDR3 in DNA: TGTGCCAGTAATACCCCGGGGACAGGCGATCAGCCCCAGCATTTT. Translating it yields CASNTPGTGDQPQHF.

In its sample, this clonotype was seen many times. This rearrangement joins TRBV5-5 to TRBJ2-1, with 11 bases identical to TRBD1. CDR1 and CDR2 from the germline V gene are SGHKS and YYEKEE (reference sequence). V shed 7 bases, J shed 4 bases, and the junction held 7 bases outside the gene matches. There are 15 residues in the CDR3. This CDR3 is CASQGGTGGYNEQFF. CDR3 nucleotides: TGTGCCAGCCAAGGAGGGACAGGGGGATACAATGAGCAGTTCTTC.

This clonotype was counted ten times or more. This chain connects TRBV11-1 to TRBJ2-7; perhaps D is TRBD1 or TRBD2 (5 bases each). The V end was cut by 8 bases, the J end by 9 bases, with 26 bases between. The CDR3 sequence is 15 residues long. Germline CDR1 is SGHAT and CDR2 is FQDESV (reference sequence). This chain's CDR3 is CASADKPGRSWAQYF. The DNA of the CDR3 is TGTGCCAGCGCTGACAAGCCGGGACGCAGCTGGGCGCAGTACTTC.

This clonotype was detected ten times or more. An end of the junction differs from the germline gene, which may be a read error. The CDR3 reads CASSLRTGREQYF. The CDR3 DNA sequence: TGCGCCAGCAGCTTACGGACAGGGCGCGAGCAGTACTTC. The rearrangement links TRBV5-6 to TRBJ2-7, with 8 bases that match TRBD1. CDR3 length equals 13 residues. Per germline, CDR1 SGHDT and CDR2 YYEEEE.

This clonotype was counted at least ten times. The J gene is TRBJ1-5, the V gene TRBV7-2; D gene unclear. With 5 bases removed from V and 3 bases from J, the gap between germline ends came to 14 bases. This CDR3 contains 15 residues. The germline CDR1 and CDR2 sequences are SGHTA and FQGNSA. The CDR3 bases are TGTGCCAGCAGCCTCCTGAGCAGTACCAATCAGCCCCAGCATTTT. Protein product: CASSLLSSTNQPQHF.

This clonotype was seen many times. This sequence joins TRBV5-5 and TRBJ2-1; tentatively, D is TRBD2 (6 bases). In germline, CDR1 is SGHKS, CDR2 YYEKEE (reference sequence). CDR3 length: 15 residues. V lost 4 bases to trimming and J lost 9 bases, with 20 bases between them. CDR3 sequence (DNA): TGTGCCAGCAGCCTTGCCGGGACTGGGGCCCTTGAGCAGTTCTTC. Its translation: CASSLAGTGALEQFF.

This clonotype was recorded many times. The rearrangement links TRBV7-8 to TRBJ1-1; D gene ambiguous. CDR3 size: 13 residues. CDR1 SGHVS and CDR2 FQNEAQ come from the germline V gene. V lost 3 bases to trimming and J lost 1 base, with 6 bases between them. CDR3 region: CASSLIRNTEAFF. The CDR3 coding sequence is TGTGCCAGCAGCTTGATAAGGAACACTGAAGCTTTCTTT. Supplemented by reference TRBV7-8 and TRBJ1-1, the full variable domain reads GAGVSQSPRYKVAKRGQDVALRCDPISGHVSLFWYQQALGQGPEFLTYFQNEAQLDKSGLPSDRFFAERPEGSVSTLKIQRTQQEDSAVYLCASSLIRNTEAFFGQGTRLTVV.

In this sample, this clonotype turned up many times. The J gene is TRBJ1-2, the V gene TRBV2; possibly TRBD1 for D (6 bases). V gave up 2 bases and J gave up 6 bases, with 10 bases separating them. Germline lookup yields CDR1 SNHLY and CDR2 FYNNEI. The length of the CDR3 is 13 residues. The CDR3: CASSETGLDGYTF. The CDR3 DNA sequence: TGTGCCAGCAGTGAAACAGGGTTAGATGGCTACACCTTC.

This clonotype occurred many times. One junction end does not reproduce the germline sequence, and a read error may be involved. This chain connects TRBV20-1 to TRBJ2-7; D may be TRBD1 (6 bases). From germline, CDR1 is DFQATT and CDR2 SNEGSKA (reference sequence). This CDR3 has 13 residues. The CDR3 DNA is TGCAGTGCCAGAGAGATGGGGGCTAACGAGCAGTACTTC. Protein product: CSAREMGANEQYF.

This chain's CDR3 is CASTPGGANTGELFF. As DNA, the CDR3 is TGTGCCAGTACCCCCGGGGGCGCCAACACCGGGGAGCTGTTTTTT. The chain combines TRBV19 with TRBJ2-2; the D gene could be TRBD1 or TRBD2 (6 bases each). This CDR3 spans 15 amino acids. Trimming took 7 bases from V and 2 from J, leaving 14 bases between them. CDR1 and CDR2 (germline): LNHDA, SQIVND (reference sequence).

This CDR3 reads CASSFGTSGSAEQFF. As DNA, the CDR3 is TGCGCCAGCAGCTTCGGGACTAGCGGGAGTGCTGAGCAGTTCTTC. The chain combines TRBV5-1 with TRBJ2-1, with 14 positions matching TRBD2. Germline V lookup: CDR1 SGHRS, CDR2 YFSETQ. With V trimmed by 2 bases and J by 9 bases, 4 bases remained unmatched. The CDR3 is 15 residues long.

This clonotype was counted many times. The chain is built from TRBV5-7 and TRBJ2-7; tentatively, D is TRBD1 or TRBD2 (5 bases each). TRBV5-7 is given ORF status, its function remaining uncertain. The CDR3 is 16 residues long. Between the trimmed V and J ends, which lost 4 bases and 4 bases, there was a span of 21 bases. As DNA, the CDR3 is TGTGCCAGCAGCCCCTGGGGGTCCTATGGTCTATACGAGCAGTACTTC. Its translation: CASSPWGSYGLYEQYF.

This clonotype was recorded many times. The V gene is TRBV9, the J gene TRBJ2-1; TRBD1 might be the D (6 bases). CDR1 is SGDLS and CDR2 is YYNGEE in the germline V gene. The CDR3 contains 17 residues. V was clipped by 0 bases and J by 3 bases, with 16 bases between them. The CDR3 loop reads CASSVVPRTDLYNEQFF. DNA for the CDR3: TGTGCCAGCAGCGTAGTGCCCCGGACAGATCTCTACAATGAGCAGTTCTTC.

This clonotype was detected only a few times. The chain has TRBV20-1 and TRBJ2-3; the match to TRBD1 covers 8 bases. There are 16 residues in the CDR3. Germline CDR1 DFQATT, CDR2 SNEGSKA (reference sequence). With 5 bases clipped from V and 2 bases from J, the junction kept 12 bases outside the gene matches. This CDR3 is CSASGQASLVTDTQYF. The CDR3 DNA follows: TGCAGTGCTTCGGGACAGGCTTCTCTGGTCACAGATACGCAGTATTTT.

In its sample, this clonotype was seen many times. The genes are TRBV2 and TRBJ1-2; D gene uncertain. CDR1 SNHLY and CDR2 FYNNEI come from the germline V gene. This CDR3 contains 14 residues. The ends were cut back, 5 bases at V and 4 bases at J, with 14 bases in the middle. DNA for the CDR3: TGTGCCAGCAGTCCCTCGGGCCCTTCCTATGGCTACACCTTC. Translated: CASSPSGPSYGYTF.

In this sample, this clonotype turned up many times. The rearrangement joins TRBV12-3 or TRBV12-4 to TRBJ2-3; 8 bases are a match to TRBD1. The CDR3 has 16 residues. V trimming: 5 bases; J trimming: 1 base; junction bases outside the gene matches: 8. The CDR3 coding sequence is TGTGCCAGCAGTCCAATGACAGGGGCAGGCACAGATACGCAGTATTTT. Its translation is CASSPMTGAGTDTQYF.

About this clonotype itself: Given a much more abundant clone one base away, this may be a read error. The chain employs TRBV7-2 and TRBJ1-2, with D possibly TRBD1 on 5 matching bases. The CDR3 extends over 16 amino acids. The V gene's germline CDR1 is SGHTA and CDR2 FQGNSA. With 1 base removed from V and 7 bases from J, the gap between germline ends came to 19 bases. In DNA form, the CDR3 reads TGTGCCAGCAGCTTAGAGGGGACCTCCCCCGTGGTTGGCTACACCTTC. This translates into CASSLEGTSPVVGYTF. The full variable domain, with the rest looked up from reference TRBV7-2 and TRBJ1-2, is GAGVSQSPSNKVTEKGKDVELRCDPISGHTALYWYRQSLGQGLEFLIYFQGNSAPDKSGLPSDRFSAERTGGSVSTLTIQRTQQEDSAVYLCASSLEGTSPVVGYTFGSGTRLTVV.

This clonotype came up many times. V usage is TRBV3-1 and J usage is TRBJ2-1; 9 bases agree with TRBD1. Germline V CDR1 and CDR2: LGHDT, YNNKEL (reference sequence). This CDR3 comprises 14 residues. J gave up 1 base and V 7 bases, and 2 bases lay outside the gene matches. Here the CDR3 DNA reads TGTGCCAGCATGGACAGGGGATCCTACAATGAGCAGTTCTTC. It is translated as CASMDRGSYNEQFF.

To note about this clonotype: The conserved phenylalanine or tryptophan normally closing the CDR3 is absent here, so this likely arose from a read error. No DNA is shown, since the ends of the CDR3 on it are uncertain; the CDR3 is the one TCRdb lists. This sequence joins TRBV3-1 and TRBJ2-7; the table's D call TRBD1 went unverified against the DNA. Germline V gives CDR1 LGHDT, CDR2 YNNKEL (reference sequence). The CDR3 spans 8 amino acids, including both terminal residues. This CDR3 is CASSHGAG.

At least ten counts were recorded for this clonotype. The chain has TRBV6-1 and TRBJ1-4, with D unclear. The CDR3 runs to 14 residues. The V gene's germline CDR1 is MNHNS and CDR2 SASEGT. Trimming took off 7 bases at V and 4 bases at J, with 13 bases between the two ends. The CDR3 reads CASIGRLGNEKLFF. In DNA form, the CDR3 reads TGTGCCAGCATAGGTCGCCTGGGTAATGAAAAACTGTTTTTT.

This clonotype occurred many times. The chain links TRBV7-9 to TRBJ2-3; D is unclear. V lost 4 bases and J 8 bases, leaving 10 bases between the germline ends. Looked up from germline, CDR1 is SEHNR and CDR2 is FQNEAQ (reference sequence). CDR3 length: 12 amino acids. In DNA form, the CDR3 reads TGTGCCAGCAGCTCTCCAACGGGTACGCAGTATTTT. This codes for CASSSPTGTQYF.

This clonotype was recorded at least ten times. The chain employs TRBV20-1 and TRBJ2-1, with TRBD2 identical over 10 bases. The germline V gene encodes CDR1 DFQATT and CDR2 SNEGSKA (reference sequence). This CDR3 region has 16 residues. After removal of 8 bases from V and 4 bases from J, the junction contained 14 bases not matched to a gene. The CDR3 nucleotides read TGCAGTCTGGGGCGCCAGCGGGGGGGCCCGTACAATGAGCAGTTCTTC. This sequence encodes CSLGRQRGGPYNEQFF.